Each of the 19 T cell receptor beta chains below was sequenced from the same sample in a study of Ad26.COV2.S vaccination and SARS-CoV-2 variants. Treatment reported: roughly 18 received Ad26.COV2.S at low or high dose, single or two shots; 5 received placebo; per-sample allocation not given. Sampling was performed 63 days after the first vaccine or placebo injection. Here immunoSEQ multiplex PCR was the method, and the copy in TCRdb shows in-frame clones only, minus some. The sample holds about 400,000 clones, about 85% seen once. The sample consisted of peripheral blood, taken in a trial of Ad26.COV2.S vaccine versus placebo. The receptor set was obtained from a person between 18 and 65 years old who received the Ad26.COV2.S COVID-19 vaccine or a placebo.

The chain carries TRBV7-8 and TRBJ1-2; 7 bases match TRBD1. J gave up 3 bases and V 5 bases, and 9 bases lay outside the gene matches. This CDR3 has 15 residues. Per the germline V gene, CDR1 is SGHVS and CDR2 is FQNEAQ. Written as DNA, the CDR3 is TGTGCCAGCAGCCCCCTCGGGGACAGACACTATGGCTACACCTTC. Its translation is CASSPLGDRHYGYTF.

The rearrangement joins TRBV9 to TRBJ2-1; D remains ambiguous. This CDR3 region has 15 residues. Trimming took 0 bases from V and 9 from J, leaving 16 bases between them. Germline V gene lookup returns CDR1 SGDLS and CDR2 YYNGEE. The CDR3 protein is CASSVELPTNSEQFF. For the CDR3, the DNA is TGTGCCAGCAGCGTAGAACTACCCACAAACAGTGAGCAGTTCTTC.

The chain employs TRBV5-1 and TRBJ1-2, with 8 positions matching TRBD1. The CDR3 has 16 residues. Trimming cost V 3 bases and J 4 bases; bases outside gene matches: 11. Germline V gives CDR1 SGHRS, CDR2 YFSETQ. CDR3 in amino acids: CASSSNQGALGYGYTF. Here the CDR3 DNA reads TGCGCCAGCAGCTCTAATCAGGGGGCGCTTGGCTATGGCTACACCTTC.

As DNA, the CDR3 is TGTGCCAGCAGCTTGAGAGGACCCTCACCCCTCCACTTT. It yields the protein CASSLRGPSPLHF. The chain has TRBV11-1 and TRBJ1-6; D is uncertain. The CDR3 sequence is 13 residues long. Trimming took 3 bases from V and 10 from J, leaving 10 bases between them. Per germline, CDR1 SGHAT and CDR2 FQDESV (reference sequence). The full variable domain, in which reference TRBV11-1 and TRBJ1-6 provide the parts outside the CDR3, is EAEVAQSPRYKITEKSQAVAFWCDPISGHATLYWYRQILGQGPELLVQFQDESVVDDSQLPKDRFSAERLKGVDSTLKIQPAELGDSAMYLCASSLRGPSPLHFGNGTRLTVT.

The V and J genes are TRBV4-3 and TRBJ1-6, with 9 bases matching TRBD1. With V trimmed by 0 bases and J by 1 base, 7 bases remained unmatched. This CDR3 is built from 19 residues. Germline V lookup: CDR1 LGHNA, CDR2 YSLEER. DNA of the CDR3: TGCGCCAGCAGCCAAGAAGCGGGACAGGGTTCGTCCTATAATTCACCCCTCCACTTT. Protein: CASSQEAGQGSSYNSPLHF.

The chain joins TRBV5-1 to TRBJ1-1, with D perhaps TRBD1 (6 bases). There are 17 residues in the CDR3. V was shortened by 4 bases and J by 7 bases, with 26 bases between the two germline ends. Germline-derived CDR1 and CDR2 are SGHRS and YFSETQ. The chain's CDR3 is CASSLGAALDPIREAFF. The DNA of the CDR3 is TGCGCCAGCAGCCTGGGGGCAGCGCTTGACCCGATCCGTGAAGCTTTCTTT.

The chain employs TRBV2 and TRBJ1-1, with 9 bases matching TRBD1. Germline V CDR1 and CDR2: SNHLY, FYNNEI. The CDR3 runs 15 residues. The V segment lost 7 bases and the J segment 2 bases; nucleotides outside the gene matches: 8. The DNA of the CDR3 is TGTGCCAGCACTAAACAGGGGGCCGGTAACACTGAAGCTTTCTTT. Translated: CASTKQGAGNTEAFF.

CDR3 sequence: CAWSVHISGAYGYTF. CDR3 in DNA: TGTGCCTGGAGTGTACACATCTCAGGGGCCTATGGCTACACCTTC. This chain links TRBV30 with TRBJ1-2, with D perhaps matching TRBD1 (6 bases). There are 15 residues in the CDR3. V lost 0 bases to trimming and J lost 4 bases, with 15 bases between them. The germline gives CDR1 GTSNPN, CDR2 SVGIG (reference sequence).

The J gene is TRBJ2-7, the V gene TRBV27; D is unclear. The CDR3 has 13 residues. With 3 bases removed from V and 2 bases from J, the gap between germline ends came to 8 bases. Germline V gene sequence: CDR1 MNHEY, CDR2 SMNVEV (reference sequence). Here the CDR3 DNA reads TGTGCCAGCAGTTTGGCATCTACCTACGAGCAGTACTTC. Translating it yields CASSLASTYEQYF.

The chain links TRBV19 to TRBJ1-5; possibly TRBD1 for D (5 bases). The germline V gene encodes CDR1 LNHDA and CDR2 SQIVND (reference sequence). This CDR3 region has 14 residues. Trimming took 6 bases from V and 5 from J, leaving 14 bases between them. In nucleotides, the CDR3 is TGTGCCAGTAGCCCCACAGGTCCCGATCAGCCCCAGCATTTT. This translates into CASSPTGPDQPQHF.

This sequence joins TRBV27 and TRBJ2-6; a possible D gene is TRBD1 (6 bases). The CDR3 length is 15 residues. Between the trimmed V and J ends, which lost 2 bases and 2 bases, there was a span of 7 bases. Germline V CDR1 and CDR2: MNHEY, SMNVEV (reference sequence). As DNA, the CDR3 is TGTGCCAGCAGTTTAGAGGGGGCTGGGGCCAACGTCCTGACTTTC. Translation gives CASSLEGAGANVLTF.

The chain carries TRBV4-1 and TRBJ2-5; TRBD2 matches at 7 bases. Germline V lookup: CDR1 MGHRA, CDR2 YSYEKL. This CDR3 is built from 14 residues. V lost 3 bases, J lost 2 bases, and 3 bases stayed unmatched. DNA for the CDR3: TGCGCCAGCAGCCATACGGGGGGACAAGAGACCCAGTACTTC. Translating gives CASSHTGGQETQYF.

The rearrangement joins TRBV2 to TRBJ2-2; D unclear. The V gene lost 3 bases and the J gene lost 5 bases, with 7 bases spanning the gap. CDR3 length: 13 residues. From germline, CDR1 is SNHLY and CDR2 FYNNEI. The CDR3 loop reads CASSDVGTGELFF. The CDR3 DNA sequence: TGTGCCAGCAGTGATGTGGGGACCGGGGAGCTGTTTTTT.

V and J are TRBV5-4 and TRBJ2-3; 8 positions match TRBD1. Germline CDR1 SGHNT, CDR2 YYREEE (reference sequence). The CDR3 is 15 amino acids. The V and J ends lost 4 bases and 0 bases, in that order; junction bases with no gene match: 4. CDR3 sequence (DNA): TGTGCCAGCAGCGGATGGACAGGGAGCACAGATACGCAGTATTTT. Translated, it gives CASSGWTGSTDTQYF.

On this clone itself: The sample holds other DNA sequences that translate to the same CDR3. The V call is TRBV12-3 or TRBV12-4, the J call TRBJ2-7; D not resolved. The CDR3 contains 13 residues. V lost 1 base and J 4 bases, leaving 8 bases between the germline ends. DNA of the CDR3: TGTGCCAGCAGTTTAGAAGCCTCGTACGAGCAGTACTTC. Residues: CASSLEASYEQYF.

The gene calls are TRBV3-1 (or the pseudogene TRBV3-2) and TRBJ2-5; D may be TRBD1 or TRBD2 (6 bases each). Trimming took off 0 bases at V and 3 bases at J, with 11 bases between the two ends. CDR1 and CDR2 from the germline V gene are LGHDT and YNNKEL (reference sequence). This CDR3 comprises 15 residues. CDR3 sequence: CASSQDIGGEETQYF. The DNA of the CDR3 is TGTGCCAGCAGCCAAGATATCGGGGGCGAAGAGACCCAGTACTTC.

This clone has a handful of counts. The V gene is TRBV6-5, the J gene TRBJ1-2, with 7 bases matching TRBD1. V gave up 11 bases and J gave up 7 bases; unmatched junction bases: 16. The CDR3 extends over 14 amino acids. Germline V gene lookup returns CDR1 MNHEY and CDR2 SVGAGI. CDR3 coding DNA: TGTGCCGCGCTACCGGACAGGTCTGGGGGTGGCTACACCTTC. Amino acids: CAALPDRSGGGYTF.

The chain carries TRBV11-2 and TRBJ1-2, with D maybe TRBD1 (6 bases). CDR1 and CDR2 (germline): SGHAT, FQNNGV. There are 13 residues in the CDR3. V dropped 7 bases and J dropped 8 bases, with 17 bases sitting between them. For the CDR3, the DNA is TGTGCCAGCACCCCAGAGACAGGAAGAGGCTACACCTTC. Translation gives CASTPETGRGYTF.

The chain has TRBV14 and TRBJ1-4, with D maybe TRBD1 (5 bases). V lost 4 bases and J 8 bases, leaving 26 bases between the germline ends. The CDR3 sequence is 18 residues long. The germline CDR1 and CDR2 sequences are SGHDN and FVKESK. The CDR3 DNA reads TGTGCCAGCAGCCGGCCGGCAGGCTTTGGCTCCGGGGGGGAAAAACTGTTTTTT. Its protein is CASSRPAGFGSGGEKLFF.